The 23 T cell receptor beta chains reported below all come from one sample, sequenced in a study of OX40 agonist ivuxolimab in advanced cancers. Profiled with immunoSEQ multiplex PCR; TCRdb holds only in-frame clones, not every one. The profile shows 60,000 to 70,000 clones, about 87% of them singletons. The sequenced sample was CD4+ or CD8+ T cells sorted from blood, obtained in a trial of the OX40 agonist ivuxolimab. The receptor source for this set is an adult with an advanced solid tumor such as melanoma, head and neck, liver or kidney cancer.

The genes are TRBV9 and TRBJ2-2; D call uncertain. V lost 4 bases to trimming and J lost 6 bases, with 10 bases between them. The CDR3 contains 13 residues. In germline, CDR1 is SGDLS, CDR2 YYNGEE. Here the CDR3 reads CASSPPGSGELFF. The CDR3 DNA reads as TGTGCCAGCAGCCCCCCGGGCTCCGGGGAGCTGTTTTTT.

The CDR3 bases are TGTGCCAGCAGCCCGGGGGGCAGCATCTATGGCTACACCTTC. Encoded protein: CASSPGGSIYGYTF. The chain links TRBV2 to TRBJ1-2; possibly TRBD1 for D (6 bases). The CDR3 sequence is 14 residues long. Trimming cost V 6 bases and J 4 bases, with 15 bases left between them. CDR1 and CDR2 from the germline V gene are SNHLY and FYNNEI.

The chain carries TRBV4-1 and TRBJ1-1, with no clear D. In germline, CDR1 is MGHRA, CDR2 YSYEKL. The CDR3 is 15 residues long. V lost 1 base and J lost 0, with 9 bases in between. CDR3 protein: CASSQVGSMNTEAFF. The DNA for the CDR3 is TGCGCCAGCAGCCAAGTCGGCAGCATGAACACTGAAGCTTTCTTT.

This clone was detected only once. The J gene is TRBJ2-1, the V gene TRBV4-2; the match to TRBD2 covers 9 bases. Trimming removed 5 bases from V and 4 bases from J; junction bases left unmatched: 6. The germline CDR1 and CDR2 sequences are LGHNA and YNFKEQ. The CDR3 spans 15 residues. The DNA for the CDR3 is TGTGCCAGCAGCATAGCGGGGGAATGGTACAATGAGCAGTTCTTC. Its protein is CASSIAGEWYNEQFF.

This clone was counted a single time. This chain connects TRBV21-1 to TRBJ1-2; the listed D gene, TRBD1, was not tested against the DNA. TRBV21-1 is listed as a pseudogene. The CDR3 spans 14 residues. This CDR3 reads CASSNQTRIYGYTF. CDR3 nucleotide sequence: TGTGCCAGCAGCAATCAGACACGGATCTATGGCTACACCTTC.

This clone was seen a few times. The chain recombines TRBV4-3 with TRBJ2-4; 9 bases agree with TRBD1. This CDR3 is built from 21 residues. The V and J ends lost 0 bases and 0 bases, in that order; junction bases with no gene match: 15. The germline gives CDR1 LGHNA, CDR2 YSLEER. In DNA form, the CDR3 reads TGCGCCAGCAGCCAAGATTCAAGGGGGACAGGGACCCCAATAGCCAAAAACATTCAGTACTTC. Residues: CASSQDSRGTGTPIAKNIQYF.

V usage is TRBV12-1 and J usage is TRBJ1-2. TRBV12-1 is termed a pseudogene. The CDR3 totals 14 residues. The CDR3 protein is CASSSPGTHHGYTF. CDR3 coding DNA: TGTGCCAGCAGCTCCCCAGGGACTCACCATGGCTACACCTTC.

The J gene is TRBJ1-1, the V gene TRBV30; 9 nucleotides align to TRBD1. The length of the CDR3 is 13 residues. Looked up from germline, CDR1 is GTSNPN and CDR2 is SVGIG (reference sequence). V lost 3 bases, J lost 8 bases, and 7 bases stayed unmatched. This CDR3 reads CAWRPSGTGEAFF. The CDR3 region has the DNA TGTGCCTGGAGACCCTCTGGGACAGGGGAAGCTTTCTTT.

This clone was detected once. This chain uses TRBV11-2 with TRBJ2-1; 8 bases map to TRBD1. This CDR3 is 15 amino acids long. V dropped 2 bases and J dropped 3; count of bases not matched to a gene: 3. Germline lookup yields CDR1 SGHAT and CDR2 FQNNGV. CDR3 in DNA: TGTGCCAGCAGCTTAATCAGGGGGCTCTACAATGAGCAGTTCTTC. Protein sequence: CASSLIRGLYNEQFF.

The chain recombines TRBV2 with TRBJ1-5; 10 bases align to TRBD1. CDR3 size: 14 residues. Germline CDR1 SNHLY, CDR2 FYNNEI. V lost 6 bases, J lost 6 bases, and 5 bases stayed unmatched. Here the CDR3 DNA reads TGTGCCAGCAGCAGGGACAGGGGACGTCAGCCCCAGCATTTT. Translation gives CASSRDRGRQPQHF.

This clone came up a few times. The V and J genes are TRBV25-1 and TRBJ2-7; 10 bases fit TRBD1. The V gene's germline CDR1 is MGHDK and CDR2 SYGVNS. With 6 bases clipped from V and 4 bases from J, the junction kept 6 bases outside the gene matches. This CDR3 has 14 residues. CDR3 amino acids: CASSLGTGAYEQYF. In nucleotides, the CDR3 is TGTGCCAGCAGCCTCGGGACAGGGGCTTACGAGCAGTACTTC.

The V and J genes are TRBV7-9 and TRBJ2-7; D gene unclear. V gave up 3 bases and J gave up 4 bases, with 7 bases separating them. The CDR3 is made up of 12 amino acids. CDR1 is SEHNR, CDR2 FQNEAQ, per germline (reference sequence). CDR3 amino acids: CASSFVGYEQYF. CDR3 bases: TGTGCCAGCAGCTTCGTCGGTTACGAGCAGTACTTC.

This sequence joins TRBV7-3 and TRBJ2-1, with D perhaps being TRBD1 or TRBD2 (5 bases each). CDR3 size: 14 residues. Germline assignment: CDR1 SGHTA and CDR2 FQGTGA. V lost 4 bases, J lost 4 bases, and 11 bases lay in between. Here the CDR3 DNA reads TGTGCCAGCAGCTCCGGGACGCCTTACAATGAGCAGTTCTTC. As protein: CASSSGTPYNEQFF.

V gene TRBV18 combines with J gene TRBJ1-1; D remains unclear. V was pared by 2 bases and J by 1 base, with 14 bases between. Germline V lookup: CDR1 KGHSH, CDR2 LQKENI. This CDR3 contains 16 residues. As DNA, the CDR3 is TGTGCCAGCTCACCAATGGGAGCGTCGCGGAACACTGAAGCTTTCTTT. Amino acids: CASSPMGASRNTEAFF. Using reference TRBV18 and TRBJ1-1 for the parts outside the CDR3, the full variable domain is NAGVMQNPRHLVRRRGQEARLRCSPMKGHSHVYWYRQLPEEGLKFMVYLQKENIIDESGMPKERFSAEFPKEGPSILRIQQVVRGDSAAYFCASSPMGASRNTEAFFGQGTRLTVV.

This chain uses TRBV15 with TRBJ1-1; D gene ambiguous. V was shortened by 5 bases and J by 1 base, with 11 bases between the two germline ends. The CDR3 contains 14 residues. Per the germline V gene, CDR1 is LNHNV and CDR2 is YYDKDF (reference sequence). The CDR3 here is CATSLFGGNTEAFF. The CDR3 bases are TGTGCCACCAGCCTTTTCGGAGGGAACACTGAAGCTTTCTTT.

There are a few counts of this clone. The V and J genes are TRBV5-1 and TRBJ1-2; no reliable D call. Germline CDR1 SGHRS, CDR2 YFSETQ. V dropped 2 bases and J dropped 5 bases, with 10 bases sitting between them. There are 13 residues in the CDR3. The CDR3 spells CASSFEGSYGYTF. CDR3 in DNA: TGCGCCAGCAGCTTCGAGGGATCGTATGGCTACACCTTC.

This chain uses TRBV11-3 with TRBJ1-5; TRBD1 matches at 9 bases. The CDR3 has 18 amino acids. Per the germline V gene, CDR1 is SGHNT and CDR2 is YENEEA. Unmatched junction bases numbered 9, after V lost 0 bases and J lost 3 bases. CDR3 DNA: TGTGCCAGCAGCTTAGATAACAGGGGGCGCCAAACCAATCAGCCCCAGCATTTT. Protein product: CASSLDNRGRQTNQPQHF.

The chain combines TRBV25-1 with TRBJ2-3, with TRBD1 identical over 8 bases. CDR1 is MGHDK, CDR2 SYGVNS, per germline. The V segment lost 6 bases and the J segment 4 bases; nucleotides outside the gene matches: 12. The CDR3 extends over 16 amino acids. Here the CDR3 reads CASSKKRTGKADTQYF. CDR3 bases: TGTGCCAGCAGCAAGAAAAGGACAGGGAAAGCAGATACGCAGTATTTT.

The chain joins TRBV7-9 to TRBJ2-7, with 7 bases identical to TRBD2. Germline trimming cut 5 bases from V and 2 bases from J; bases unmatched to any gene: 9. This CDR3 has 15 residues. The germline V gene encodes CDR1 SEHNR and CDR2 FQNEAQ (reference sequence). The CDR3 coding sequence is TGTGCCAGCAGCCCGGGGAGGGCTGGGACCTACGAGCAGTACTTC. Protein sequence: CASSPGRAGTYEQYF.

The chain recombines TRBV6-5 with TRBJ2-5; D not certain. The V end was cut by 5 bases, the J end by 1 base, with 11 bases between. Germline loops: CDR1 MNHEY, CDR2 SVGAGI. The CDR3 loop spans 14 amino acids. CDR3 residues: CASSPRLPQETQYF. CDR3 nucleotides: TGTGCCAGCAGTCCACGGCTACCCCAAGAGACCCAGTACTTC.

V is TRBV23-1 and J is TRBJ2-1; perhaps TRBD1 as D (6 bases). Being an ORF, TRBV23-1 has a function that is uncertain. The CDR3 extends over 16 amino acids. The V end lost 0 bases, the J end lost 3 bases, and 12 bases lay between the germline ends. The CDR3 sequence: CASSQSGTLDYNEQFF. DNA for the CDR3: TGCGCCAGCAGTCAATCCGGGACACTCGACTACAATGAGCAGTTCTTC.

The chain recombines TRBV27 with TRBJ2-7; possible D gene TRBD2, 6 bases. Germline-derived CDR1 and CDR2 are MNHEY and SMNVEV (reference sequence). Between the trimmed V and J ends, which lost 5 bases and 0 bases, there was a span of 11 bases. This CDR3 is 14 amino acids long. CDR3 nucleotides: TGTGCCAGCAGTCCCTTGGAGGGCTCCTACGAGCAGTACTTC. This translates into CASSPLEGSYEQYF.

The V and J genes are TRBV6-6 and TRBJ1-5; D gene unclear. CDR1 is MNHNY, CDR2 SVGAGI, per germline (reference sequence). With 6 bases removed from V and 4 bases from J, the gap between germline ends came to 10 bases. There are 13 residues in the CDR3. The CDR3 region is CASRGSRNQPQHF. For the CDR3, the DNA is TGTGCCAGCAGGGGGTCTAGGAATCAGCCCCAGCATTTT.